These 16 T cell receptor beta chains came from one sample sequenced in a study of blood T cell repertoires in COVID-19. Clones were sequenced by immunoSEQ multiplex PCR, and TCRdb holds only the in-frame ones, with some missing. The profile shows 150,000 to 200,000 clones, around four fifths of them singletons. Sequencing was done on a sample of peripheral blood. The receptors originated from a woman in her 70s with COVID-19, enrolled during active disease.

This clone was counted a few times. The chain couples TRBV4-3 to TRBJ2-2; D is unresolved. The V end was cut by 1 base, the J end by 0 bases, with 9 bases between. CDR3 length: 16 residues. The germline gives CDR1 LGHNA, CDR2 YSLEER. CDR3 in DNA: TGCGCCAGCAGCCAAGCCCCTTCCGCGAACACCGGGGAGCTGTTTTTT. This translates into CASSQAPSANTGELFF.

This clone was seen more than once but under ten times. The gene calls are TRBV7-8 and TRBJ1-2; 7 nucleotides line up with TRBD1. Germline CDR1 SGHVS, CDR2 FQNEAQ. V trimming: 3 bases; J trimming: 5 bases; junction bases outside the gene matches: 6. The length of the CDR3 is 14 residues. The CDR3 protein is CASSLPGQPYGYTF. The CDR3 DNA follows: TGTGCCAGCAGCTTGCCGGGACAGCCTTATGGCTACACCTTC. The full variable domain, its missing parts supplied by reference TRBV7-8 and TRBJ1-2, is GAGVSQSPRYKVAKRGQDVALRCDPISGHVSLFWYQQALGQGPEFLTYFQNEAQLDKSGLPSDRFFAERPEGSVSTLKIQRTQQEDSAVYLCASSLPGQPYGYTFGSGTRLTVV.

The V gene is TRBV5-8, the J gene TRBJ1-1; perhaps TRBD1 as D (5 bases). This CDR3 comprises 16 residues. From germline, CDR1 is SGHTS and CDR2 YDEGEE. Deletions cut 1 base from V and 10 bases from J, with 23 bases between. CDR3 coding DNA: TGTGCCAGCAGCTTGCTTTCTTCCGGGGGGTCTGGCGGAGCTTTCTTT. Its protein is CASSLLSSGGSGGAFF.

This clone was recorded once. This sequence joins TRBV5-1 and TRBJ2-5; 7 positions match TRBD1. The V segment lost 4 bases and the J segment 7 bases; nucleotides outside the gene matches: 10. The CDR3 is 14 residues long. The germline gives CDR1 SGHRS, CDR2 YFSETQ. In DNA, the CDR3 is TGCGCCAGCAGCACTGGGGACAGAATGGGGACCCAGTACTTC. Translating gives CASSTGDRMGTQYF.

This clone showed up just once. The chain combines TRBV11-2 with TRBJ2-3; D is perhaps TRBD2 (5 bases). Germline V CDR1 and CDR2: SGHAT, FQNNGV. This CDR3 spans 14 amino acids. V was pared by 3 bases and J by 2 bases, with 9 bases between. The CDR3 here is CASSFIDYTDTQYF. The CDR3 DNA reads TGTGCCAGCAGCTTTATCGACTACACAGATACGCAGTATTTT.

This clone was counted a single time. The chain employs TRBV5-1 and TRBJ1-5; TRBD1 agrees at 9 bases. Germline V gene lookup returns CDR1 SGHRS and CDR2 YFSETQ. V lost 4 bases and J lost 7; bases outside the gene matches: 15. The CDR3 contains 17 residues. The chain's CDR3 is CASSPGQGNSQGQPQHF. The CDR3 region has the DNA TGCGCCAGCAGCCCGGGACAGGGAAACTCTCAGGGCCAGCCCCAGCATTTT.

CDR3: CATSPGVWETQYF. The CDR3 nucleotides read TGTGCCACCAGCCCCGGGGTTTGGGAGACCCAGTACTTC. The rearrangement uses TRBV15 and TRBJ2-5; a possible D gene is TRBD2 (5 bases). V was shortened by 5 bases and J by 5 bases, with 12 bases between the two germline ends. Germline V gene sequence: CDR1 LNHNV, CDR2 YYDKDF (reference sequence). This CDR3 comprises 13 residues.

The chain joins TRBV7-2 to TRBJ2-1; D is possibly TRBD2 (5 bases). The CDR3 has 15 residues. V dropped 5 bases and J dropped 5 bases, with 16 bases sitting between them. Germline V gene lookup returns CDR1 SGHTA and CDR2 FQGNSA. CDR3 coding DNA: TGTGCCAGCAGCAACCGGCGGGCCCTAAACAATGAGCAGTTCTTC. Protein sequence: CASSNRRALNNEQFF.

The chain employs TRBV3-1 (or the pseudogene TRBV3-2) and TRBJ2-3, with TRBD1 identical over 7 bases. V lost 1 base to trimming and J lost 8 bases; unmatched junction nucleotides: 12. Per the germline V gene, CDR1 is LGHDT and CDR2 is YNNKEL (reference sequence). The CDR3 loop spans 16 amino acids. The CDR3 DNA sequence: TGTGCCAGCAGCCAAGCCGCCGGGACAGTCCGGGGTACGCAGTATTTT. Translation gives CASSQAAGTVRGTQYF.

CDR3 residues: CASSMAGGGNIQYF. The CDR3 DNA reads as TGTGCCAGTAGTATGGCGGGAGGGGGTAACATTCAGTACTTC. The chain employs TRBV19 and TRBJ2-4, with 9 bases matching TRBD2. V dropped 3 bases and J dropped 7; count of bases not matched to a gene: 4. The V gene's germline CDR1 is LNHDA and CDR2 SQIVND (reference sequence). This CDR3 comprises 14 residues.

This clone was counted once. The chain is built from TRBV24-1 and TRBJ2-7; 9 bases fit TRBD1. Per the germline V gene, CDR1 is KGHDR and CDR2 is SFDVKD. Trimming took 0 bases from V and 7 from J; bases not matched to a gene: 12. CDR3 length: 17 residues. The CDR3 nucleotides are TGTGCCACCAGTGATTTGCCATCCCGGGACAGGGTATGGGAGCAGTACTTC. Its protein product is CATSDLPSRDRVWEQYF.

V usage is TRBV2 and J usage is TRBJ2-3; perhaps TRBD1 as D (6 bases). The V gene's germline CDR1 is SNHLY and CDR2 FYNNEI. Trimming shortened V by 5 bases and J by 3 bases, and 6 bases separated the two germline ends. The CDR3 extends over 12 amino acids. CDR3 amino acids: CASSQGTDTQYF. As DNA, the CDR3 is TGTGCCAGCAGTCAGGGGACAGATACGCAGTATTTT.

The chain has TRBV27 and TRBJ1-1, with D possibly matching TRBD1 (6 bases). Looked up from germline, CDR1 is MNHEY and CDR2 is SMNVEV (reference sequence). The V end lost 3 bases, the J end lost 0 bases, and 17 bases lay between the germline ends. The CDR3 is 17 amino acids. The CDR3 loop is CASSFGQISFVNTEAFF. The CDR3 DNA reads as TGTGCCAGCAGTTTCGGACAGATATCCTTTGTGAACACTGAAGCTTTCTTT.

This clone occurred a few times. The chain has TRBV27 and TRBJ2-5; 9 nucleotides line up with TRBD2. Per germline, CDR1 MNHEY and CDR2 SMNVEV (reference sequence). With 6 bases clipped from V and 2 bases from J, the junction kept 13 bases outside the gene matches. This CDR3 has 17 amino acids. CDR3: CASRTLIAGVVQETQYF. CDR3 sequence (DNA): TGTGCCAGCAGGACTCTTATAGCGGGAGTTGTTCAAGAGACCCAGTACTTC.

The V and J genes are TRBV20-1 and TRBJ2-3; no reliable D call. The CDR3 runs to 11 residues. V was trimmed by 6 bases and J by 8 bases, leaving 12 bases between them. CDR1 and CDR2 (germline): DFQATT, SNEGSKA (reference sequence). CDR3 sequence: CSARFSVTQYF. The CDR3, as DNA: TGCAGTGCCCGCTTTTCGGTTACGCAGTATTTT.

Turning to this clone: One end of the junction does not line up with germline, which may come from a read error. The chain combines TRBV11-3 with TRBJ2-1; 7 bases map to TRBD2. Germline CDR1 reads SGHNT; CDR2 reads YENEEA. This CDR3 is built from 14 residues. In DNA form, the CDR3 reads TGTGCCAGCAGCTTAGGGCGGGGGTACACTGAGCAGTTCTTC. It yields the protein CASSLGRGYTEQFF.